Listed below are T cell receptor beta chains from one sample, sequenced in a study of T cell responses to AZD1222 COVID-19 vaccine. Assay: immunoSEQ multiplex PCR; the TCRdb copy retains only in-frame clones and omits some. The table records about 190,000 clones, around 92% of them present only once. Sequences were derived from peripheral blood, sampled on day 0 of AZD1222 vaccination. These receptors were taken from an adult in good health. Each CDR3 is given without its conserved first and last residue. The order of the fields is D gene, V gene, CDR3 protein. The D gene is left open where the match is weak.

d_call: TRBD2; v_call: TRBV6-2/TRBV6-3; cdr3_aa: ASSYSGSSVEQF
d_call: TRBD2; v_call: TRBV29-1; cdr3_aa: SARRSGGPNEQF
d_call: NA; v_call: TRBV6-1; cdr3_aa: ASSAQGQLFYNEQF
d_call: NA; v_call: TRBV5-1; cdr3_aa: ASSLGLGTHLDTQY
d_call: TRBD1; v_call: TRBV28; cdr3_aa: ASREPGGAGRAGNTIY
d_call: NA; v_call: TRBV6-1; cdr3_aa: ASSEQGTASSYNSPLH
d_call: NA; v_call: TRBV7-3; cdr3_aa: ASSELPRNEQF
d_call: NA; v_call: TRBV28; cdr3_aa: ASSSTDTQY
d_call: NA; v_call: TRBV9; cdr3_aa: ASSVIPDNEKLF
d_call: NA; v_call: TRBV5-1; cdr3_aa: ASSLALYTGELF
d_call: TRBD1; v_call: TRBV5-1; cdr3_aa: ASSLTGSPNQPQH
d_call: NA; v_call: TRBV24-1; cdr3_aa: ATSDPAGATINEQF
d_call: TRBD2; v_call: TRBV28; cdr3_aa: ASKGTSGINEQY
d_call: NA; v_call: TRBV7-3; cdr3_aa: ASSLKTNSPLH
d_call: NA; v_call: TRBV28; cdr3_aa: ASKSLRLPYEQY
d_call: NA; v_call: TRBV29-1; cdr3_aa: SVEVQPPWGEQY
d_call: NA; v_call: TRBV18; cdr3_aa: ASSPPLKAPILRIEQY
d_call: NA; v_call: TRBV7-9; cdr3_aa: ASSSSRTDYEQY
d_call: TRBD2; v_call: TRBV7-3; cdr3_aa: ASSPQGLAGGSDTQY
d_call: NA; v_call: TRBV6-5; cdr3_aa: ASSLSGTYGYT
d_call: NA; v_call: TRBV5-3; cdr3_aa: ARSRSGQPQH
d_call: TRBD1; v_call: TRBV5-5; cdr3_aa: ASRKGTGSYEQY
d_call: TRBD1; v_call: TRBV19; cdr3_aa: ASSHTGQGWTNYGYT
d_call: TRBD2; v_call: TRBV3-1/TRBV3-2; cdr3_aa: ASSQGGRGAGELF